Sequencing of this T cell receptor (beta chain) was carried out in a study of T cells in Graves' hyperthyroidism and ophthalmopathy. Background on the study: It was at initial diagnosis, before any treatment, that peripheral blood was collected. The study, taken as a whole, reports: Most thyroid clonotypes expanded above 0.001 were also detected in blood.

This clonotype was counted many times. Its antigen remains unidentified. RNA transcripts served as the template for amplifying TCR beta CDR3 regions. First-round RT-PCR targeting the TCR CDR3 was performed with the HTBI primer set. TCRdb itself ran the multiplex PCR reads through MiXCR, one entry per CDR3 protein. The sample consists of about 350,000 distinct CDR3 sequences, 15% to 20% of them appearing once. Each person with ophthalmopathy scored at least 3 on the Clinical Activity Score, reached NOSPECS grade 4 or higher, and had been ill under 3 months. Patients showing uncontrolled infection, other autoimmune disease, pregnancy or lactation were ineligible. The germline V gene has CDR1 SGHKS and CDR2 YYEKEE (reference sequence). This CDR3 contains 16 residues. Trimming removed 4 bases from V and 7 bases from J; junction bases left unmatched: 7.

The V and J genes are TRBV5-5 and TRBJ2-2; 13 bases match TRBD2. The sequenced sample consisted of blood. The TCR originated in a woman in her thirties or forties with Graves' ophthalmopathy. The CDR3 coding sequence is TGTGCCAGCAGCAAAACTAGCGGGAGGGCCGTCGGGGAGCTGTTTTTT. It yields the protein CASSKTSGRAVGELFF.